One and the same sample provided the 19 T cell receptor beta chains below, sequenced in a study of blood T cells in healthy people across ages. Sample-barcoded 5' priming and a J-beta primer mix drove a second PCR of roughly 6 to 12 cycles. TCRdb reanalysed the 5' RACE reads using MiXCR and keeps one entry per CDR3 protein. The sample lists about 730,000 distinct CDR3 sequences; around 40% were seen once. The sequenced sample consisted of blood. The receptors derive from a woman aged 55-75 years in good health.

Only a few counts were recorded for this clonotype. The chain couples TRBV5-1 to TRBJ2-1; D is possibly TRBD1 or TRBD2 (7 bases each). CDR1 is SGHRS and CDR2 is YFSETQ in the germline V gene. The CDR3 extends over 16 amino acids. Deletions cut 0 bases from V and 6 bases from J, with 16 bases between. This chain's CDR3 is CASSLAGGEIGNEQFF. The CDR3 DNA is TGCGCCAGCAGCTTGGCAGGGGGGGAAATCGGCAATGAGCAGTTCTTC.

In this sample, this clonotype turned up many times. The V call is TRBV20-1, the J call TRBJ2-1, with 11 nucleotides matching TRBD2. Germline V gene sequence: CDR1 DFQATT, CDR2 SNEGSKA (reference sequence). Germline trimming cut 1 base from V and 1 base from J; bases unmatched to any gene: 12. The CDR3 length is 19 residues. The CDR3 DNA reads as TGCAGTGCTAGAGGGGAACTACTAGCGGGAGCCCATTCCTACAATGAGCAGTTCTTC. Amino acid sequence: CSARGELLAGAHSYNEQFF.

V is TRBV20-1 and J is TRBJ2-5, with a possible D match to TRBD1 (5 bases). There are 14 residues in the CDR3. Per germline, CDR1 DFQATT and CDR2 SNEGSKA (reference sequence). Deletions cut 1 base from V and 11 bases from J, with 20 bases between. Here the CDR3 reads CSARVGPTGNEQYF. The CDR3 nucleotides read TGCAGTGCTAGAGTGGGGCCAACCGGCAATGAGCAGTACTTC.

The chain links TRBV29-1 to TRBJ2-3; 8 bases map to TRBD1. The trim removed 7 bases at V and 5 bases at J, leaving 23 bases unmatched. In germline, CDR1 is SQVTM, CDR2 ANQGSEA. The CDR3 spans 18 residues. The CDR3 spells CSATSPDRETDVRDTQYF. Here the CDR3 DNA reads TGCAGCGCGACATCACCGGACAGGGAGACAGATGTTAGAGATACGCAGTATTTT.

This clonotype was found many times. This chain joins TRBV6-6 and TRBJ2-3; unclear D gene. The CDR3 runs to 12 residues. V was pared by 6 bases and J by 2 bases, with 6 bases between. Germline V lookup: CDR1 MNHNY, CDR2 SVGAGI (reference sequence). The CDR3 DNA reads TGTGCCAGCAGAGGCCCCACAGATACGCAGTATTTT. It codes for CASRGPTDTQYF.

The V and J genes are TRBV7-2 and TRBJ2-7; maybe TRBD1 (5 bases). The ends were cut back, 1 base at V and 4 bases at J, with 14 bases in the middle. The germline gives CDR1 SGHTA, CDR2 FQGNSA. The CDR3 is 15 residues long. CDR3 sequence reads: CASSLGRREVYEQYF. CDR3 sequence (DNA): TGTGCCAGCAGCTTAGGTCGCAGGGAAGTGTACGAGCAGTACTTC.

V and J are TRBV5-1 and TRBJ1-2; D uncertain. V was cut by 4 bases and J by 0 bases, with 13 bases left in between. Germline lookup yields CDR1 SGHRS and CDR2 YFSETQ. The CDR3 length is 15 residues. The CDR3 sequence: CASSTPHGANYGYTF. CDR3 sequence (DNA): TGCGCCAGCAGCACCCCACACGGAGCTAACTATGGCTACACCTTC.

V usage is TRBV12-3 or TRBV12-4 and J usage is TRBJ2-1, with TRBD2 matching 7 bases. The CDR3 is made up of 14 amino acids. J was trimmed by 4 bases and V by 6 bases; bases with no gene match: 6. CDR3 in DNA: TGTGCCAGCAGAAGCACTAGCGAATACAATGAGCAGTTCTTC. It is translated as CASRSTSEYNEQFF.

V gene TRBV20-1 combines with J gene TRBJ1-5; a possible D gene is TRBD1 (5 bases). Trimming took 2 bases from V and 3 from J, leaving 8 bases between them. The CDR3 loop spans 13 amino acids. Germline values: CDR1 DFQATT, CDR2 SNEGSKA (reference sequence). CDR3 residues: CSARRQPNQPQHF. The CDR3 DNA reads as TGCAGTGCTAGACGACAGCCCAATCAGCCCCAGCATTTT.

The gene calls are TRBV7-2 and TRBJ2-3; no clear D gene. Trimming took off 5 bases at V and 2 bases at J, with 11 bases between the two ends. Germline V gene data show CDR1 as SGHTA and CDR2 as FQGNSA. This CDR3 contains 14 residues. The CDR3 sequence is CASSPPRSTDTQYF. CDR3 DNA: TGTGCCAGCAGCCCGCCTAGGTCCACAGATACGCAGTATTTT.

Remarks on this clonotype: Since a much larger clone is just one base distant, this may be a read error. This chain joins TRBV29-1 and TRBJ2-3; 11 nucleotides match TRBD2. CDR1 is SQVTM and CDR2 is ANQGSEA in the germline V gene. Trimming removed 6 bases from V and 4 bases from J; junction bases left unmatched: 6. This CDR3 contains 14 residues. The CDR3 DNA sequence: TGCAGCGTAGTCATAGCGGGAGGGGCAGATACGCAGTATTTT. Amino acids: CSVVIAGGADTQYF.

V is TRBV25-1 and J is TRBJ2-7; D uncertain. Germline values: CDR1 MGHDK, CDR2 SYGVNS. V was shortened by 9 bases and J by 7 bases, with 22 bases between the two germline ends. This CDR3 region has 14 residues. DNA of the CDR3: TGTGCCAGTCTAATGGAAAACTCCTACAATGAGCAGTACTTC. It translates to CASLMENSYNEQYF.

The CDR3 loop is CAISEALAGGKETQFF. CDR3 in DNA: TGTGCCATCAGTGAGGCATTAGCGGGGGGAAAAGAGACCCAGTTCTTC. V gene TRBV10-3 combines with J gene TRBJ2-1, with 10 bases lining up with TRBD2. The germline V gene encodes CDR1 ENHRY and CDR2 SYGVKD. With V trimmed by 2 bases and J by 13 bases, 14 bases remained unmatched. The CDR3 is 16 residues long.

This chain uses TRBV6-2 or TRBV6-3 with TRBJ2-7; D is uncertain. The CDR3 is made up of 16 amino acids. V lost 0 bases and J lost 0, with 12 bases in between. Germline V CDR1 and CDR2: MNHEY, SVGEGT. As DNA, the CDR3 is TGTGCCAGCAGTTACTCTCCTGGTAGAAGCTCCTACGAGCAGTACTTC. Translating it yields CASSYSPGRSSYEQYF.

The CDR3 coding sequence is TGTGCCAGCAGCGTAGGGACAGGGGAGATCGGCACTGAAGCTTTCTTT. Residues: CASSVGTGEIGTEAFF. The chain joins TRBV9 to TRBJ1-1, with 9 nucleotides matching TRBD1. V was clipped by 0 bases and J by 4 bases; unmatched bases: 7. The CDR3 spans 16 residues. The germline V gene encodes CDR1 SGDLS and CDR2 YYNGEE.

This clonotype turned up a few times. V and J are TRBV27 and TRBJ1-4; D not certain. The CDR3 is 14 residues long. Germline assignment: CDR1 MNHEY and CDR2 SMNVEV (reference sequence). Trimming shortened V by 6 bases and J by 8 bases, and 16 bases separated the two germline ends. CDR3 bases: TGTGCCAGCAGCCTAGAGGGAGGTCGGGAAAAACTGTTTTTT. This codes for CASSLEGGREKLFF.

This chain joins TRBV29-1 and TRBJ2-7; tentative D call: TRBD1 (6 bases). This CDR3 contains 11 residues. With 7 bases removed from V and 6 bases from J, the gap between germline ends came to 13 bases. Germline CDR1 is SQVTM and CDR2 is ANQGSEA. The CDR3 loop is CSAEGVGEQYF. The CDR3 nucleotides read TGCAGCGCCGAGGGGGTTGGCGAGCAGTACTTC.

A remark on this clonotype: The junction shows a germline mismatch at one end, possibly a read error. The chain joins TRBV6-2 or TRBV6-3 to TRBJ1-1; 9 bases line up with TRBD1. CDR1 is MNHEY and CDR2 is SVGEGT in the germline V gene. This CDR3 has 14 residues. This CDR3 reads CTSSYPQGAGGAFF. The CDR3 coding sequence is TGTACCAGCAGCTATCCACAGGGGGCAGGAGGAGCTTTCTTT.

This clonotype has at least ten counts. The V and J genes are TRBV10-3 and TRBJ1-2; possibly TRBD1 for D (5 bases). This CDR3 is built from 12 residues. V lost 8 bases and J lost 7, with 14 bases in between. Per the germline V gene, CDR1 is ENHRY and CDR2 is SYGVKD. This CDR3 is CAIGAGGRGYTF. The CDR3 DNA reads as TGTGCCATCGGGGCAGGAGGACGTGGCTACACCTTC.